These 7 T cell receptor beta chains share one sample of origin, sequenced in a study of cytomegalovirus exposure and HLA in healthy donors. Primers included in the PCR were 60 Vbeta and 13 Jbeta primers. Clones were sequenced by immunoSEQ multiplex PCR, and TCRdb holds only the in-frame ones, with some missing. The data hold about 52,000 clones, with approximately 70% observed a single time. The sequenced sample consisted of PBMCs. These receptors came from a man aged 18-30 years in good health and CMV-seronegative.

V usage is TRBV7-6 and J usage is TRBJ2-3; D is unclear. Germline V gene lookup returns CDR1 SGHVS and CDR2 FNYEAQ. Trimming pared 5 bases from V and 5 bases from J, leaving 11 bases between. The CDR3 has 13 amino acids. DNA of the CDR3: TGTGCCAGCAGCCCCCTCCCCGGAGATACGCAGTATTTT. Amino acids: CASSPLPGDTQYF.

The V call is TRBV28, the J call TRBJ1-5; tentatively, D is TRBD1 (5 bases). V shed 8 bases and J shed 4 bases, with 12 bases lying between them. The CDR3 length is 13 residues. Germline V gene data show CDR1 as MDHEN and CDR2 as SYDVKM. The CDR3 spells CASGGTGNQPQHF. In nucleotides, the CDR3 is TGTGCCAGCGGAGGGACGGGAAATCAGCCCCAGCATTTT.

The rearrangement joins TRBV6-1 to TRBJ1-1; 11 positions agree with TRBD1. Germline CDR1 and CDR2: MNHNS and SASEGT. This CDR3 contains 12 residues. The junction had 2 bases not matched to a gene; V was cut back by 3 bases and J by 11 bases. The CDR3 spells CASSDGTGGAFF. The DNA for the CDR3 is TGTGCCAGCAGTGACGGGACAGGGGGGGCTTTCTTT.

J is TRBJ1-2 and V is TRBV11-1, with a weak D call TRBD1 (6 bases). With 0 bases removed from V and 3 bases from J, the gap between germline ends came to 11 bases. The CDR3 has 15 residues. Germline-derived CDR1 and CDR2 are SGHAT and FQDESV (reference sequence). This CDR3 reads CASSLATGNYYGYTF. DNA of the CDR3: TGTGCCAGCAGCTTAGCGACAGGAAACTACTATGGCTACACCTTC. Variable domain in full (rest from reference TRBV11-1 and TRBJ1-2): EAEVAQSPRYKITEKSQAVAFWCDPISGHATLYWYRQILGQGPELLVQFQDESVVDDSQLPKDRFSAERLKGVDSTLKIQPAELGDSAMYLCASSLATGNYYGYTFGSGTRLTVV.

The chain is built from TRBV4-1 and TRBJ1-1, with 8 bases aligning to TRBD1. CDR1 is MGHRA and CDR2 is YSYEKL in the germline V gene. CDR3 length equals 15 residues. Unmatched junction bases numbered 9, after V lost 3 bases and J lost 6 bases. The CDR3 spells CASSHQGAPVAEAFF. In nucleotides, the CDR3 is TGCGCCAGCAGCCACCAGGGGGCGCCGGTGGCTGAAGCTTTCTTT.

This chain joins TRBV7-9 and TRBJ2-7; 10 positions agree with TRBD1. Unmatched junction bases numbered 6, after V lost 3 bases and J lost 1 base. Per the germline V gene, CDR1 is SEHNR and CDR2 is FQNEAQ (reference sequence). CDR3 length: 16 amino acids. The CDR3 here is CASSFPGQGPSYEQYF. CDR3 nucleotide sequence: TGTGCCAGCAGCTTCCCGGGACAGGGGCCTTCCTACGAGCAGTACTTC.

This clone was observed a few times. The CDR3 here is CASSPNWGVNEKLFF. The CDR3 DNA is TGCGCCAGCAGCCCCAATTGGGGGGTAAATGAAAAACTGTTTTTT. The chain uses TRBV4-3 and TRBJ1-4, with a possible D match to TRBD1 (5 bases). This CDR3 contains 15 residues. The germline CDR1 and CDR2 sequences are LGHNA and YSLEER. Trimming shortened V by 4 bases and J by 5 bases, and 14 bases separated the two germline ends.